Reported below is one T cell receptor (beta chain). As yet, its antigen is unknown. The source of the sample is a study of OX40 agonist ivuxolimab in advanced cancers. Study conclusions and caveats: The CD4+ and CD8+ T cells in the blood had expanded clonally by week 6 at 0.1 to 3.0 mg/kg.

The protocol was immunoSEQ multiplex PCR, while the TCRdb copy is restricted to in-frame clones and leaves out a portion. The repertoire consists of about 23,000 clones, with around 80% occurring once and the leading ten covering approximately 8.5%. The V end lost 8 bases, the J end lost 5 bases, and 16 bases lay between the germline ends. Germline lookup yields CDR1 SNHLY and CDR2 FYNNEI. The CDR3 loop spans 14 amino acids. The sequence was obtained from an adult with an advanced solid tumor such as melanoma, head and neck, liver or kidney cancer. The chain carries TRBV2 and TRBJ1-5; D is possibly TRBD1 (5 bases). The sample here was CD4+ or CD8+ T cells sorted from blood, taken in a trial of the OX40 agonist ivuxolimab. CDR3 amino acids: CASELGQGDQPQHF. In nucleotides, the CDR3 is TGTGCCAGCGAGCTTGGGCAGGGCGATCAGCCCCAGCATTTT.